These T cell receptor beta chains were read from a single sample in a study of blood T cell repertoires in COVID-19. The protocol was immunoSEQ multiplex PCR, while the TCRdb copy is restricted to in-frame clones and leaves out a portion. The sample lists 450,000 or so clones, roughly 87% seen once, with 0.6% in the top ten. Specimen: PBMCs or T cells enriched from blood (not recorded which). These receptors were taken from a young man who had recovered from COVID-19. The CDR3 runs from the conserved cysteine through the conserved F or W. Each record gives: D gene, J gene, clone size, V gene, CDR3 protein, CDR3 DNA. D genes are given only for firm matches. Where a row states a size, it is once, few, many or the class of an expanded clone; other rows omit it.

d_gene: .
j_gene: TRBJ2-3
abundance: .
v_gene: TRBV9
CDR3aa: CASSVGIQLRTDTQYF
CDR3nt: TGTGCCAGTAGCGTAGGTATACAACTACGCACAGATACGCAGTATTTT

d_gene: TRBD2
j_gene: TRBJ2-3
abundance: .
v_gene: TRBV11-2
CDR3aa: CASSYGTIIRPDTQYF
CDR3nt: TGTGCCAGCAGCTACGGGACTATAATCCGTCCAGATACGCAGTATTTT

d_gene: TRBD2
j_gene: TRBJ2-7
abundance: .
v_gene: TRBV7-2
CDR3aa: CASSRSGTSGYEQYF
CDR3nt: TGTGCCAGCAGCAGATCCGGGACTAGCGGCTACGAGCAGTACTTC

d_gene: .
j_gene: TRBJ2-1
abundance: .
v_gene: TRBV7-8
CDR3aa: CASSGQGRPLTYNEQFF
CDR3nt: TGTGCCAGCAGCGGCCAGGGGAGACCTCTCACTTACAATGAGCAGTTCTTC

d_gene: TRBD1
j_gene: TRBJ1-2
abundance: few
v_gene: TRBV19
CDR3aa: CASTGTGQNGYTF
CDR3nt: TGTGCCAGTACCGGGACAGGGCAGAATGGCTACACCTTC

d_gene: TRBD1
j_gene: TRBJ1-5
abundance: .
v_gene: TRBV7-2
CDR3aa: CASSSRTGLINQPQHF
CDR3nt: TGTGCCAGCAGCTCCAGGACAGGACTCATAAATCAGCCCCAGCATTTT

d_gene: TRBD2
j_gene: TRBJ2-1
abundance: .
v_gene: TRBV9
CDR3aa: CASSATVTSAPTNEQFF
CDR3nt: TGTGCCAGCAGCGCAACGGTCACTAGCGCGCCGACCAATGAGCAGTTCTTC

d_gene: .
j_gene: TRBJ1-2
abundance: .
v_gene: TRBV7-9
CDR3aa: CASSFWDKANYGYTF
CDR3nt: TGTGCCAGCAGCTTCTGGGACAAAGCTAACTATGGCTACACCTTC

d_gene: TRBD1
j_gene: TRBJ1-4
abundance: .
v_gene: TRBV27
CDR3aa: CASSLLTGTNEKLFF
CDR3nt: TGTGCCAGCAGTTTATTGACAGGGACCAATGAAAAACTGTTTTTT

d_gene: TRBD1
j_gene: TRBJ1-2
abundance: few
v_gene: TRBV11-2
CDR3aa: CASSLGTHRGESNYGYTF
CDR3nt: TGTGCCAGCAGCTTAGGAACTCACAGGGGCGAAAGTAACTATGGCTACACCTTC

d_gene: TRBD2
j_gene: TRBJ2-1
abundance: few
v_gene: TRBV11-2
CDR3aa: CASSFKGGGGGLGQFF
CDR3nt: TGTGCCAGCAGCTTTAAGGGCGGAGGCGGGGGGCTGGGGCAGTTCTTC

d_gene: TRBD2
j_gene: TRBJ2-7
abundance: .
v_gene: TRBV27
CDR3aa: CASSPPGGGHVAEQYF
CDR3nt: TGTGCCAGCAGCCCCCCGGGAGGGGGGCACGTTGCCGAGCAGTACTTC

d_gene: .
j_gene: TRBJ1-6
abundance: once
v_gene: TRBV19
CDR3aa: CASSIQSYNSPLHF
CDR3nt: TGTGCCAGTAGTATTCAGTCCTATAATTCACCCCTCCACTTT

d_gene: TRBD1
j_gene: TRBJ1-5
abundance: .
v_gene: TRBV28
CDR3aa: CASRAGTGYQPQHF
CDR3nt: TGTGCCAGCAGGGCCGGGACAGGGTACCAGCCCCAGCATTTT

d_gene: .
j_gene: TRBJ1-3
abundance: .
v_gene: TRBV19
CDR3aa: CASSTTDSGNTIYF
CDR3nt: TGTGCCAGTAGTACTACAGACTCTGGAAACACCATATATTTT

d_gene: .
j_gene: TRBJ1-1
abundance: .
v_gene: TRBV29-1
CDR3aa: CSVEDQKERTEAFF
CDR3nt: TGCAGCGTTGAAGATCAAAAGGAGCGGACTGAAGCTTTCTTT

d_gene: .
j_gene: TRBJ1-1
abundance: .
v_gene: TRBV27
CDR3aa: CASSLRGNLEAFF
CDR3nt: TGTGCCAGCAGTTTACGGGGGAACCTTGAAGCTTTCTTT

d_gene: .
j_gene: TRBJ1-2
abundance: once
v_gene: TRBV13
CDR3aa: CASSRIYRGYGYTF
CDR3nt: TGTGCCAGCAGCCGCATCTATCGGGGCTATGGCTACACCTTC

d_gene: .
j_gene: TRBJ2-1
abundance: .
v_gene: TRBV15
CDR3aa: CATSRDNVPYNEQFF
CDR3nt: TGTGCCACCAGCAGAGATAATGTCCCCTACAATGAGCAGTTCTTC

d_gene: .
j_gene: TRBJ1-2
abundance: .
v_gene: TRBV28
CDR3aa: CASSLKAGNYGYTF
CDR3nt: TGTGCCAGCAGTTTAAAGGCAGGGAACTATGGCTACACCTTC

d_gene: TRBD2
j_gene: TRBJ2-2
abundance: .
v_gene: TRBV4-2
CDR3aa: CASSHPAASGSAYTGELFF
CDR3nt: TGTGCCAGCAGCCACCCAGCGGCCAGCGGGAGTGCGTACACCGGGGAGCTGTTTTTT

d_gene: .
j_gene: TRBJ2-7
abundance: .
v_gene: TRBV11-2
CDR3aa: CASSLVQGPTYEQYF
CDR3nt: TGTGCCAGCAGCTTAGTTCAGGGGCCGACCTACGAGCAGTACTTC

d_gene: TRBD1
j_gene: TRBJ1-1
abundance: .
v_gene: TRBV5-4
CDR3aa: CASSSRQGLDTEAFF
CDR3nt: TGTGCCAGCAGCTCCAGACAGGGGTTGGACACTGAAGCTTTCTTT

d_gene: .
j_gene: TRBJ2-1
abundance: .
v_gene: TRBV5-1
CDR3aa: CASRADQPSWNEQFF
CDR3nt: TGCGCCAGCAGGGCAGACCAACCTAGTTGGAATGAGCAGTTCTTC

d_gene: TRBD2
j_gene: TRBJ2-2
abundance: .
v_gene: TRBV3-1/TRBV3-2
CDR3aa: CASSQDYPGGLPGELFF
CDR3nt: TGTGCCAGCAGCCAAGATTATCCGGGGGGGCTCCCCGGGGAGCTGTTTTTT

d_gene: .
j_gene: TRBJ2-2
abundance: .
v_gene: TRBV5-5
CDR3aa: CASSRSQGWELFF
CDR3nt: TGTGCCAGCAGCCGCTCGCAGGGGTGGGAGCTGTTTTTT

d_gene: TRBD1
j_gene: TRBJ1-5
abundance: .
v_gene: TRBV7-2
CDR3aa: CASSGQVYSNQPQHF
CDR3nt: TGTGCCAGCAGCGGACAGGTCTATAGCAATCAGCCCCAGCATTTT

d_gene: .
j_gene: TRBJ1-3
abundance: few
v_gene: TRBV5-6
CDR3aa: CASSFWGQTPGNTIYF
CDR3nt: TGTGCCAGCAGCTTTTGGGGCCAGACCCCTGGAAACACCATATATTTT

d_gene: TRBD1
j_gene: TRBJ1-6
abundance: .
v_gene: TRBV6-6
CDR3aa: CASMPRQGTDSPLHF
CDR3nt: TGTGCCAGCATGCCACGACAGGGGACCGATTCACCCCTCCACTTT

d_gene: .
j_gene: TRBJ1-1
abundance: .
v_gene: TRBV5-1
CDR3aa: CASSLGTAKNTEAFF
CDR3nt: TGCGCCAGCAGCTTGGGGACAGCCAAGAACACTGAAGCTTTCTTT

d_gene: .
j_gene: TRBJ2-2
abundance: .
v_gene: TRBV30
CDR3aa: CAWSNQRGRPGELFF
CDR3nt: TGTGCCTGGAGTAACCAAAGGGGTCGACCCGGGGAGCTGTTTTTT

d_gene: TRBD1
j_gene: TRBJ1-2
abundance: .
v_gene: TRBV29-1
CDR3aa: CSVEDQSGQAMGDGYTF
CDR3nt: TGCAGCGTTGAAGATCAGTCCGGACAGGCCATGGGGGATGGCTACACCTTC

d_gene: TRBD1
j_gene: TRBJ2-4
abundance: .
v_gene: TRBV29-1
CDR3aa: CSATGVDGKNIQYF
CDR3nt: TGCAGCGCGACAGGGGTAGATGGCAAAAACATTCAGTACTTC

d_gene: TRBD1
j_gene: TRBJ2-7
abundance: .
v_gene: TRBV7-9
CDR3aa: CASSSPGGTGGAYEQYF
CDR3nt: TGTGCCAGCAGCTCCCCCGGAGGGACAGGGGGGGCCTACGAGCAGTACTTC

d_gene: .
j_gene: TRBJ2-5
abundance: .
v_gene: TRBV24-1
CDR3aa: CATSDRRHRQETQYF
CDR3nt: TGTGCCACCAGTGACCGACGACATCGTCAAGAGACCCAGTACTTC

d_gene: .
j_gene: TRBJ1-1
abundance: .
v_gene: TRBV6-2/TRBV6-3
CDR3aa: CASSFPGDTEAFF
CDR3nt: TGTGCCAGCAGTTTCCCGGGAGATACTGAAGCTTTCTTT

d_gene: .
j_gene: TRBJ1-6
abundance: .
v_gene: TRBV5-4
CDR3aa: CASSLGSLRSNSPLHF
CDR3nt: TGTGCCAGCAGCCTCGGGTCTCTCCGCTCTAATTCACCCCTCCACTTT

d_gene: TRBD1
j_gene: TRBJ2-7
abundance: .
v_gene: TRBV12-3/TRBV12-4
CDR3aa: CASGTGDRYEQYF
CDR3nt: TGTGCCAGCGGAACAGGGGATCGCTACGAGCAGTACTTC

d_gene: .
j_gene: TRBJ1-2
abundance: .
v_gene: TRBV19
CDR3aa: CASSGAENYGYTF
CDR3nt: TGTGCCAGTAGTGGGGCAGAAAACTATGGCTACACCTTC

d_gene: TRBD2
j_gene: TRBJ2-3
abundance: .
v_gene: TRBV11-2
CDR3aa: CASSFSGRGDTQYF
CDR3nt: TGTGCCAGCAGCTTTAGCGGGAGGGGAGATACGCAGTATTTT

d_gene: .
j_gene: TRBJ1-5
abundance: .
v_gene: TRBV19
CDR3aa: CADTWPLYSNQPQHF
CDR3nt: TGTGCCGACACATGGCCGTTGTATAGCAATCAGCCCCAGCATTTT

d_gene: TRBD1
j_gene: TRBJ1-5
abundance: .
v_gene: TRBV6-5
CDR3aa: CASSWGQVGNQPQHF
CDR3nt: TGTGCCAGCAGTTGGGGACAGGTTGGCAATCAGCCCCAGCATTTT

d_gene: TRBD1
j_gene: TRBJ1-6
abundance: .
v_gene: TRBV5-1
CDR3aa: CASSLGTGGNSPLHF
CDR3nt: TGCGCCAGCAGCTTGGGGACAGGGGGTAATTCACCCCTCCACTTT

d_gene: .
j_gene: TRBJ1-2
abundance: .
v_gene: TRBV14
CDR3aa: CAWRRDGNYGYTF
CDR3nt: TGTGCCTGGAGGAGGGACGGTAACTATGGCTACACCTTC

d_gene: TRBD2
j_gene: TRBJ2-3
abundance: .
v_gene: TRBV5-1
CDR3aa: CASSWGPGLAGATDTQYF
CDR3nt: TGCGCCAGCAGCTGGGGACCGGGACTAGCGGGAGCCACAGATACGCAGTATTTT

d_gene: TRBD1
j_gene: TRBJ2-3
abundance: .
v_gene: TRBV5-1
CDR3aa: CASSLPLGDSHTQYF
CDR3nt: TGCGCCAGCTCCTTGCCCCTTGGGGACAGCCATACGCAGTATTTT

d_gene: .
j_gene: TRBJ2-1
abundance: .
v_gene: TRBV5-1
CDR3aa: CASSLGGSGSYNEQFF
CDR3nt: TGCGCCAGCAGCTTGGGGGGTAGCGGCTCCTACAATGAGCAGTTCTTC

d_gene: .
j_gene: TRBJ1-5
abundance: .
v_gene: TRBV6-5
CDR3aa: CASRPTRVQPQHF
CDR3nt: TGTGCCAGCAGACCGACCAGGGTTCAGCCCCAGCATTTT

d_gene: .
j_gene: TRBJ1-6
abundance: .
v_gene: TRBV28
CDR3aa: CASSLSSSTLHF
CDR3nt: TGTGCCAGCAGTTTATCGAGTAGCACCCTCCACTTT

d_gene: .
j_gene: TRBJ1-6
abundance: once
v_gene: TRBV4-1
CDR3aa: CASSQVGSMYNSPLHF
CDR3nt: TGCGCCAGCAGCCAAGTGGGCAGCATGTATAATTCACCCCTCCACTTT